Presented here are 6 T cell receptor beta chains from one specimen sequenced in a study of blood T cell repertoires in COVID-19. Sequenced by immunoSEQ multiplex PCR; TCRdb stores in-frame clones only, minus some. The profile covers 250,000 to 300,000 clones, with around 79% appearing a single time and about 3.1% taken by the ten largest. Sequencing was performed on peripheral blood. The source of these receptors is a woman aged 80 or older with acute or convalescent COVID-19.

The rearrangement joins TRBV3-1 (or the pseudogene TRBV3-2) to TRBJ1-1; TRBD1 matches 10 bases. The CDR3 is 14 residues long. In germline, CDR1 is LGHDT, CDR2 YNNKEL (reference sequence). V trimming: 4 bases; J trimming: 11 bases; junction bases outside the gene matches: 10. CDR3 sequence: CASSLIRGQGQAFF. CDR3 in DNA: TGTGCCAGCAGCCTCATTCGGGGACAGGGGCAGGCTTTCTTT.

This chain links TRBV7-2 with TRBJ2-7; D call uncertain. The V gene lost 1 base and the J gene lost 5 bases, with 12 bases spanning the gap. This CDR3 has 14 amino acids. Germline V lookup: CDR1 SGHTA, CDR2 FQGNSA. The CDR3 protein is CASSLGSGYHEQYF. DNA of the CDR3: TGTGCCAGCAGCTTAGGATCCGGGTACCACGAGCAGTACTTC.

This chain connects TRBV5-5 to TRBJ2-1, with D tentatively TRBD2 (5 bases). Germline V CDR1 and CDR2: SGHKS, YYEKEE (reference sequence). CDR3 length equals 15 residues. Trimming removed 2 bases from V and 0 bases from J, with 9 bases in between. In DNA, the CDR3 is TGTGCCAGCAGCTTCGGCCGGGGCTCCTACAATGAGCAGTTCTTC. This sequence encodes CASSFGRGSYNEQFF.

The rearrangement links TRBV28 to TRBJ1-1; maybe TRBD1 (6 bases). Germline V gene data show CDR1 as MDHEN and CDR2 as SYDVKM. Trimming took 6 bases from V and 1 from J, leaving 18 bases between them. This CDR3 comprises 16 residues. CDR3 residues: CASSYLPGGKNTEAFF. As DNA, the CDR3 is TGTGCCAGCAGCTACCTTCCGGGGGGCAAGAACACTGAAGCTTTCTTT.

This clone was counted once. CDR3 in DNA: TGTGCCAGCAGCTTAGGCAACAAATTGGCTTTCTTT. Encoded protein: CASSLGNKLAFF. The chain is built from TRBV13 and TRBJ1-1, with D uncertain. V was shortened by 0 bases and J by 11 bases, with 10 bases between the two germline ends. This CDR3 comprises 12 residues. Germline V gene lookup returns CDR1 PRHDT and CDR2 FYEKMQ (reference sequence). The full variable domain, rest sourced from reference TRBV13 and TRBJ1-1, is AAGVIQSPRHLIKEKRETATLKCYPIPRHDTVYWYQQGPGQDPQFLISFYEKMQSDKGSIPDRFSAQQFSDYHSELNMSSLELGDSALYFCASSLGNKLAFFGQGTRLTVV.

A few counts support this clone. The chain links TRBV6-1 to TRBJ1-2; D remains ambiguous. Germline V gene data show CDR1 as MNHNS and CDR2 as SASEGT. Trimming pared 2 bases from V and 4 bases from J, leaving 11 bases between. The length of the CDR3 is 14 residues. CDR3 loop: CASSENGQSYGYTF. DNA for the CDR3: TGTGCCAGCAGTGAAAATGGGCAGAGCTATGGCTACACCTTC.